This TCR beta chain emerged from a study of neurological immune-mediated disorders. Germline V CDR1 and CDR2: SQVTM, ANQGSEA. The CDR3 covers 10 residues. V was trimmed by 8 bases and J by 16 bases, leaving 18 bases between them. The cDNA was synthesized by 5'RACE incorporating 10-nucleotide random UMIs. Whenever a sequencing run was performed, it yielded over 170 million TCR-beta sequences from 15-18 subjects. Via MiXCR, TCRdb re-called the 5' RACE reads, giving one row per CDR3 protein. The table shows 74,000 or so distinct CDR3 sequences, with approximately 9.4% occurring only once. Study-wide results and caveats: The greatest TCR clonal expansion appeared in HTLV-1-associated myelopathy and the smallest, falling below healthy controls, in multiple sclerosis.

Note on this clonotype: The antigen remains unidentified.

It was blood bank volunteers in Maryland, USA who made up the healthy controls. This sequence joins TRBV29-1 and TRBJ2-1, with TRBD2 as a possible D gene (5 bases). Sequencing was performed on PBMCs. The source is a man between 50 and 59 years old in good health. CDR3 DNA: TGCAGCTCACGGTGGGCGGGCGTTTTCTTC. This codes for CSSRWAGVFF.